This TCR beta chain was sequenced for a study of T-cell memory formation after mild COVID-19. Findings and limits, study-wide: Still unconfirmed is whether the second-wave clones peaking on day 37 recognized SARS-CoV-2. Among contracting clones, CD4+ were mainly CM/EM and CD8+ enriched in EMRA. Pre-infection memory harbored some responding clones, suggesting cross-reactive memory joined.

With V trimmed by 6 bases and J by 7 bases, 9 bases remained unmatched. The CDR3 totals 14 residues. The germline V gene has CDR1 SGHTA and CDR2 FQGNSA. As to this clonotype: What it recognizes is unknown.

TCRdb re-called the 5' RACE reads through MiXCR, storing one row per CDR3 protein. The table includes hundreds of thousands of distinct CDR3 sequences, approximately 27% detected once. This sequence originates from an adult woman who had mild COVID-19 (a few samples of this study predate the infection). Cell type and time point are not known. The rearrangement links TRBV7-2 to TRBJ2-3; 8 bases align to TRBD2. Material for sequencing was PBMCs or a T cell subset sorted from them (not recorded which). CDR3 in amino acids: CASRRSGSGNTQYF. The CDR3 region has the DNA TGTGCCAGCAGAAGGAGCGGGAGTGGGAATACGCAGTATTTT.